The clone carrying this TCR beta chain was seen at least ten times. Its antigen is currently unknown. Samples came from axillary lymph nodes draining the breast cancer. TCRdb reprocessed the multiplex PCR reads via MiXCR and lists one record per CDR3 protein. The data contain over 150,000 distinct CDR3 sequences, around a third of them singletons. The data stem from a study of breast tumors, draining lymph nodes, adjacent tissues. Study observations and caveats: The lymph node origin of tumor T cells was framed as consistent with a hypothesis, not demonstrated. Tumor repertoires ranked between lymph nodes and nontumor tissue in diversity, with V and J gene preferences. Luminal-like breast cancer showed significantly higher tumor–nontumor repertoire similarity than basal-like.

The CDR3 is 16 amino acids. Trimming took 6 bases from V and 0 from J; bases not matched to a gene: 8. Germline CDR1 MNHEY, CDR2 SVGAGI. This receptor was identified in a female donor with breast cancer. Some clones in this sample may be carry-over from other donors' samples. This chain joins TRBV6-5 and TRBJ1-5; 7 bases agree with TRBD1. Sequenced input: axillary lymph node tissue. The DNA of the CDR3 is TGTGCCAGCAGCCGGCAGGGGGACGGTAGCAATCAGCCCCAGCATTTT. This sequence encodes CASSRQGDGSNQPQHF.